This passage covers 20 T cell receptor beta chains from one sample sequenced in a study of cytomegalovirus exposure and HLA in healthy donors. The PCR employed 60 Vbeta primers together with 13 Jbeta primers. The repertoire was sequenced with immunoSEQ multiplex PCR; TCRdb's copy has only in-frame clones and lacks some. The specimen's table records 120,000 to 150,000 clones. The sample taken for sequencing was PBMCs. The receptor source for this set is a woman aged 45-60 years in good health and CMV-seronegative.

J is TRBJ1-1 and V is TRBV5-1; D is unclear. This CDR3 has 17 residues. V was pared by 0 bases and J by 4 bases, with 19 bases between. Per germline, CDR1 SGHRS and CDR2 YFSETQ. The CDR3 region has the DNA TGCGCCAGCAGCTTGGAGGCGGGAAGGTTGGGGAGCACTGAAGCTTTCTTT. Amino acids: CASSLEAGRLGSTEAFF.

The rearrangement links TRBV9 to TRBJ2-1, with a possible D match to TRBD2 (5 bases). Germline V gene sequence: CDR1 SGDLS, CDR2 YYNGEE. V was clipped by 0 bases and J by 8 bases, with 9 bases between them. The CDR3 contains 13 residues. The CDR3 DNA is TGTGCCAGCAGCGTAGCCGAGGACTATGAGCAGTTCTTC. This encodes CASSVAEDYEQFF.

In DNA, the CDR3 is TGTGCCAGCAGCGCCCGGACAGGAGACACTGAAGCTTTCTTT. It encodes CASSARTGDTEAFF. The rearrangement links TRBV5-4 to TRBJ1-1, with 7 nucleotides matching TRBD1. Trimming removed 4 bases from V and 3 bases from J; junction bases left unmatched: 6. Germline values: CDR1 SGHNT, CDR2 YYREEE (reference sequence). The length of the CDR3 is 14 residues.

CDR3: CASSQLSLNTEAFF. CDR3 DNA: TGTGCCAGCAGCCAATTGAGTTTGAACACTGAAGCTTTCTTT. The chain recombines TRBV14 with TRBJ1-1; D unclear. Per germline, CDR1 SGHDN and CDR2 FVKESK. The V and J ends lost 2 bases and 0 bases respectively, with 7 bases between them. This CDR3 has 14 amino acids.

This chain joins TRBV6-5 and TRBJ2-1; D not resolved. The V gene's germline CDR1 is MNHEY and CDR2 SVGAGI. V was shortened by 6 bases and J by 10 bases, with 10 bases between the two germline ends. The CDR3 has 11 residues. The DNA for the CDR3 is TGTGCCAGCAGGGAGCTCGGGGAGCAGTTCTTC. Translated, it gives CASRELGEQFF.

The genes are TRBV4-1 and TRBJ2-7, with 7 positions matching TRBD1. The CDR3 length is 16 residues. Per the germline V gene, CDR1 is MGHRA and CDR2 is YSYEKL. V shed 2 bases, J shed 3 bases, and the junction held 10 bases outside the gene matches. The CDR3 reads CASSQPSPGTDYEQYF. The DNA for the CDR3 is TGCGCCAGCAGCCAACCCTCGCCCGGGACAGACTACGAGCAGTACTTC.

The gene calls are TRBV14 and TRBJ2-7, with a weak D call TRBD2 (6 bases). CDR3 size: 14 residues. From germline, CDR1 is SGHDN and CDR2 FVKESK. Between the trimmed V and J ends, which lost 1 base and 2 bases, there was a span of 9 bases. CDR3 loop: CASSQGLGPYEQYF. In DNA, the CDR3 is TGTGCCAGCAGCCAAGGACTAGGACCCTACGAGCAGTACTTC.

The chain is built from TRBV7-6 and TRBJ2-7; 9 bases map to TRBD1. CDR3 length: 14 residues. Germline lookup yields CDR1 SGHVS and CDR2 FNYEAQ. J gave up 3 bases and V 2 bases, and 2 bases lay outside the gene matches. CDR3 sequence: CASSLTGQGYEQYF. CDR3 nucleotides: TGTGCCAGCAGCTTAACGGGACAGGGCTACGAGCAGTACTTC.

The chain recombines TRBV6-5 with TRBJ2-2; a possible D gene is TRBD1 (6 bases). Trimming removed 6 bases from V and 5 bases from J, with 13 bases in between. The CDR3 is 14 amino acids. The V gene's germline CDR1 is MNHEY and CDR2 SVGAGI. CDR3 DNA: TGTGCCAGCAGCGTTTCCGGGACAACCGGGGAGCTGTTTTTT. It encodes CASSVSGTTGELFF.

The chain uses TRBV28 and TRBJ1-1; TRBD1 matches at 9 bases. V trimming: 7 bases; J trimming: 4 bases; junction bases outside the gene matches: 4. The CDR3 sequence is 13 residues long. The germline V gene encodes CDR1 MDHEN and CDR2 SYDVKM. The CDR3 bases are TGTGCCAGCACATCGGGACAGGGCACTGAAGCTTTCTTT. Encoded protein: CASTSGQGTEAFF.

The V and J genes are TRBV9 and TRBJ2-5, with 9 positions matching TRBD1. Germline trimming cut 7 bases from V and 2 bases from J; bases unmatched to any gene: 9. In germline, CDR1 is SGDLS, CDR2 YYNGEE. The CDR3 sequence is 15 residues long. The CDR3 sequence: CASGVTGTGQETQYF. CDR3 nucleotides: TGTGCCAGCGGTGTGACCGGGACAGGGCAAGAGACCCAGTACTTC.

The rearrangement links TRBV12-5 to TRBJ1-2; 8 nucleotides agree with TRBD1. Germline-derived CDR1 and CDR2 are LGHNT and FRNRAP. Unmatched junction bases numbered 5, after V lost 2 bases and J lost 6 bases. This CDR3 is 14 amino acids long. As DNA, the CDR3 is TGTGCTAGTGGTTTGTTCCGGACAGGGCATGGCTACACCTTC. It is translated as CASGLFRTGHGYTF. Full variable domain (missing parts from reference TRBV12-5 and TRBJ1-2): DARVTQTPRHKVTEMGQEVTMRCQPILGHNTVFWYRQTMMQGLELLAYFRNRAPLDDSGMPKDRFSAEMPDATLATLKIQPSEPRDSAVYFCASGLFRTGHGYTFGSGTRLTVV.

The rearrangement uses TRBV10-3 and TRBJ2-7; D might be TRBD1 (6 bases). The germline V gene has CDR1 ENHRY and CDR2 SYGVKD. The CDR3 sequence is 16 residues long. Trimming took 2 bases from V and 1 from J, leaving 15 bases between them. The CDR3 DNA sequence: TGTGCCATCAGTGAGCCCCGGGCAGGGGATTCCTACGAGCAGTACTTC. The encoded protein is CAISEPRAGDSYEQYF.

This chain joins TRBV5-1 and TRBJ2-5; tentative D call: TRBD2 (6 bases). Per germline, CDR1 SGHRS and CDR2 YFSETQ. The CDR3 extends over 16 amino acids. Trimming cost V 4 bases and J 1 base, with 17 bases left between them. The CDR3 DNA is TGCGCCAGCAGCGCTATTACTAGCCGGGGCCAAGAGACCCAGTACTTC. Amino acids: CASSAITSRGQETQYF.

The genes are TRBV5-6 and TRBJ2-7, with 8 bases lining up with TRBD1. The CDR3 has 13 amino acids. In germline, CDR1 is SGHDT, CDR2 YYEEEE. Trimming at V came to 7 bases and at J to 1 base, leaving 4 bases not matched to a gene. The CDR3 coding sequence is TGTGCCAGCGCGACAGGGGCATCCTACGAGCAGTACTTC. This encodes CASATGASYEQYF.

The chain combines TRBV5-1 with TRBJ2-1, with 8 bases matching TRBD2. The J segment lost 6 bases and the V segment lost 5 bases, leaving 16 bases of the junction unmatched. The CDR3 consists of 17 residues. The germline V gene has CDR1 SGHRS and CDR2 YFSETQ. In DNA, the CDR3 is TGCGCCAGCAGTCCATCAGCGGCACTAGCGGTCTCCAATGAGCAGTTCTTC. Translating gives CASSPSAALAVSNEQFF.

This sequence joins TRBV18 and TRBJ1-2, with D perhaps TRBD1 (5 bases). The V gene's germline CDR1 is KGHSH and CDR2 LQKENI. This CDR3 is built from 16 residues. Trimming took off 2 bases at V and 4 bases at J, with 17 bases between the two ends. The CDR3 sequence is CASSPSGRESVYGYTF. CDR3 in DNA: TGTGCCAGCTCACCATCGGGCAGGGAATCAGTCTATGGCTACACCTTC.

The chain couples TRBV28 to TRBJ2-1; 9 bases line up with TRBD2. V trimming: 3 bases; J trimming: 6 bases; junction bases outside the gene matches: 6. Germline CDR1 and CDR2: MDHEN and SYDVKM. The CDR3 consists of 15 residues. Here the CDR3 DNA reads TGTGCCAGCAGTTTGAAGTCTAGCGGGGTCAATGAGCAGTTCTTC. Translation gives CASSLKSSGVNEQFF.

The chain recombines TRBV6-1 with TRBJ1-3, with no clear D. The length of the CDR3 is 13 residues. Germline CDR1 is MNHNS and CDR2 is SASEGT. Trimming removed 4 bases at V and 5 bases at J, with 9 bases between. The CDR3 here is CASSVEKRNTIYF. In DNA form, the CDR3 reads TGTGCCAGCAGTGTAGAGAAACGAAACACCATATATTTT.

V usage is TRBV9 and J usage is TRBJ1-6; TRBD1 agrees at 9 bases. The junction had 5 bases not matched to a gene; V was cut back by 3 bases and J by 10 bases. This CDR3 is 14 amino acids long. Germline CDR1 reads SGDLS; CDR2 reads YYNGEE. For the CDR3, the DNA is TGTGCCAGCAGCGCTACAGGGGGCAGGTCACCCCTCCACTTT. Its protein product is CASSATGGRSPLHF.